This T cell receptor (beta chain) stems from a study of long-term antiretroviral therapy in people with HIV. Every HIV-positive participant received treatment in the United States. The content of samples before DNA extraction was roughly 1-10 million cryopreserved PBMC. Between the trimmed V and J ends, which lost 3 bases and 4 bases, there was a span of 8 bases. Germline V CDR1 and CDR2: SGHRS, YFSETQ. The CDR3 covers 13 residues. Investigators performed immunoSEQ version v3.0 at survey level. Assay: immunoSEQ multiplex PCR; the TCRdb copy retains only in-frame clones and omits some. This table holds more than 20,000 clones, roughly 86% found once.

This specimen was unsorted PBMCs, taken 1.3 years after starting antiretroviral therapy. J is TRBJ1-5 and V is TRBV5-1; the D gene is possibly TRBD1 (5 bases). The clonotype originates from a man aged 55 to 70 with HIV. CDR3 sequence reads: CASSWGGNQPQHF. DNA for the CDR3: TGCGCCAGCAGCTGGGGGGGGAATCAGCCCCAGCATTTT.